This TCR beta chain was captured by sequencing in a study of blood T cell repertoires in COVID-19. The repertoire was sequenced with immunoSEQ multiplex PCR; TCRdb's copy has only in-frame clones and lacks some. The sample records tens of thousands of clones, about 92% being singletons. The clonotype originates from a human donor in a cohort sampled during active COVID-19. Specimen: peripheral blood.

CDR3 sequence reads: CSASRDSIYNEQFF. CDR3 in DNA: TGCAGTGCTAGTCGGGACAGCATATACAATGAGCAGTTCTTC. V usage is TRBV20-1 and J usage is TRBJ2-1; 7 bases line up with TRBD1. The CDR3 has 14 amino acids. V was pared by 3 bases and J by 4 bases, with 6 bases of the junction left unmatched. Germline CDR1 and CDR2: DFQATT and SNEGSKA (reference sequence).